The clone carrying this T cell receptor beta chain was counted a few times. Its matching antigen is unknown. Each CDR3 protein is one row after TCRdb ran MiXCR on the 5' RACE reads. The repertoire holds around 690,000 distinct CDR3 sequences, with around 20% as singletons. There were only healthy Caucasians among the donors. The CDR3 length is 14 residues. V gave up 2 bases and J gave up 3 bases; unmatched junction bases: 3. CDR1 SGHDT and CDR2 YYEEEE come from the germline V gene. The entry originates in a study of identical twins. General study findings and limits: In cord blood, abundant beta clonotypes had fewer insertions; memory showed no trend.

Another study also made use of these data, one on T cells expressing NK-cell markers. From that report: HCMV serostatus: seven of eight sequenced donors positive, one negative. A handful of donors likewise had their CD3+CD56-NKG2C+ fraction led by these clonotypes.

The V gene is TRBV5-6, the J gene TRBJ2-7, with 9 bases that match TRBD2. This TCR came from a woman younger than 35 in good health. The sequenced sample consisted of PBMCs. Here the CDR3 reads CASSFVSGSYEQYF. In nucleotides, the CDR3 is TGTGCCAGCAGCTTCGTTAGCGGGAGCTACGAGCAGTACTTC.